A selection of T cell receptor beta chains follows, all from one sample in a study of response to subunit inactivated influenza vaccine. TCRdb called the RT-PCR reads again in MiXCR, with one record for every CDR3 protein. The table records under 750,000 distinct CDR3 sequences, about 12% of them present only once. The specimen was PBMCs from blood, collected on the day of vaccination. These receptors all stem from a man aged 50 to 59 who received an inactivated influenza vaccine. Both conserved end residues are part of each CDR3. The D gene is left open where the match is weak. Clone size is not always given. Where it is, it says once, few, many or a class for expanded clones.

TRBJ2-1	TRBV9	few	.	CASSVEVLGKTYNEQFF	TGTGCCAGCAGCGTAGAGGTCTTGGGAAAAACCTACAATGAGCAGTTCTTC
TRBJ1-1	TRBV20-1	.	.	CSVGPDTEAFF	TGCAGTGTCGGACCGGACACTGAAGCTTTCTTT
TRBJ2-5	TRBV5-1	.	TRBD2	CASSGGLIQETQYF	TGCGCCAGCAGCGGGGGACTAATTCAAGAGACCCAGTACTTC
TRBJ2-3	TRBV7-9	few	.	CASSLGGFSPDTQYF	TGTGCCAGCAGCTTAGGAGGCTTCAGCCCAGATACGCAGTATTTT
TRBJ2-7	TRBV28	.	.	CASTPMGFSYEQYF	TGTGCCAGCACCCCCATGGGATTCTCCTACGAGCAGTACTTC
TRBJ2-1	TRBV15	.	TRBD1	CATSRGTGAYNEQFF	TGTGCCACCAGCAGAGGGACAGGGGCCTACAATGAGCAGTTCTTC
TRBJ2-7	TRBV12-3/TRBV12-4	few	.	CASSFKPPYEQYF	TGTGCCAGCAGTTTTAAACCGCCGTACGAGCAGTACTTC
TRBJ2-1	TRBV5-6	few	.	CASSSLVISYNEQFF	TGTGCCAGCAGCTCCTTAGTTATTAGCTACAATGAGCAGTTCTTC
TRBJ2-1	TRBV15	.	.	CATSSRQINEQFF	TGTGCCACCAGCAGTAGACAGATTAATGAGCAGTTCTTC
TRBJ2-2	TRBV2	few	TRBD2	CATTGTSSSGELFF	TGTGCCACCACCGGGACTAGCTCCTCCGGGGAGCTGTTTTTT
TRBJ1-5	TRBV12-3/TRBV12-4	.	.	CASSSGRRQPQHF	TGTGCCAGCAGTTCGGGGAGGCGGCAGCCCCAGCATTTT
TRBJ2-7	TRBV6-2/TRBV6-3	few	TRBD2	CASSSPAGGPGEQYF	TGTGCCAGCAGTAGCCCAGCGGGAGGGCCGGGCGAGCAGTACTTC
TRBJ2-1	TRBV2	few	.	CASKDRGHNEQFF	TGTGCCAGCAAAGACCGGGGGCACAATGAGCAGTTCTTC
TRBJ2-3	TRBV30	.	TRBD1	CAWSFIRGQGPDTQYF	TGTGCCTGGAGTTTTATAAGGGGACAGGGGCCAGATACGCAGTATTTT
TRBJ1-1	TRBV7-2	.	.	CASTPAGVGTEAFF	TGTGCCAGCACCCCCGCCGGGGTGGGCACTGAAGCTTTCTTT
TRBJ1-6	TRBV6-4	.	.	CASSDGRVNSPLHF	TGTGCCAGCAGTGACGGCAGGGTTAATTCACCCCTCCACTTT
TRBJ2-5	TRBV12-3/TRBV12-4	many	.	CASSFPSRQETQYF	TGTGCCAGCAGTTTCCCCAGTCGCCAAGAGACCCAGTACTTC
TRBJ2-3	TRBV4-3	.	.	CASSQVWGTDTQYF	TGCGCCAGCAGCCAAGTTTGGGGTACAGATACGCAGTATTTT
TRBJ2-7	TRBV12-3/TRBV12-4	.	TRBD1	CASGTGEYEQYF	TGTGCCTCCGGGACAGGGGAGTACGAGCAGTACTTC
TRBJ2-2	TRBV11-2	few	.	CASSLSLPGRGTGELFF	TGTGCCAGCAGCTTAAGCCTGCCGGGCCGCGGGACCGGGGAGCTGTTTTTT
TRBJ1-2	TRBV4-3	few	TRBD1	CASSRDRGIGYTF	TGCGCCAGCAGCCGAGACAGGGGGATCGGCTACACCTTC
TRBJ1-1	TRBV2	.	.	CASNQVMNTEAFF	TGTGCCAGCAACCAGGTAATGAACACTGAAGCTTTCTTT
TRBJ2-7	TRBV18	.	.	CASSSTGVGQYF	TGTGCCAGCTCATCGACAGGCGTGGGGCAGTACTTC
TRBJ1-2	TRBV6-2/TRBV6-3	few	.	CASKAGQIYGYTF	TGTGCCAGCAAGGCCGGTCAGATCTATGGCTACACCTTC
TRBJ2-5	TRBV6-1	few	TRBD1	CASSPIRGIFQETQYF	TGTGCCAGCAGTCCTATCAGGGGGATCTTCCAAGAGACCCAGTACTTC
TRBJ2-5	TRBV24-1	few	.	CATSDFVRDGVETQYF	TGTGCCACCAGTGATTTCGTCAGGGATGGCGTGGAGACCCAGTACTTC
TRBJ2-2	TRBV15	.	TRBD2	CATSRGGNTGELFF	TGTGCCACCAGCCGGGGGGGGAACACCGGGGAGCTGTTTTTT
TRBJ2-6	TRBV11-2	.	.	CASSDLAPAGANVLTF	TGTGCCAGCAGCGACCTAGCCCCGGCTGGGGCCAACGTCCTGACTTTC